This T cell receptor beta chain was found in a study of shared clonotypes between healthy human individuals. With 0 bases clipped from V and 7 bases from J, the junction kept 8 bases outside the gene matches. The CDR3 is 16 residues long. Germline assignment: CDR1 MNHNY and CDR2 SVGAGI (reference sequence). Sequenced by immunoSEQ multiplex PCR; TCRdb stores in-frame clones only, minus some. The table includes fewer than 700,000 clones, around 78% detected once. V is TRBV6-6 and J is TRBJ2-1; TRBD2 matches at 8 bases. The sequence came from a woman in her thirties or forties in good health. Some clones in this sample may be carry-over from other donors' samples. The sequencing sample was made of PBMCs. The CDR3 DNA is TGTGCCAGCAGTTACTCGGCAGCGGGAGCGGATAATGAGCAGTTCTTC. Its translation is CASSYSAAGADNEQFF.